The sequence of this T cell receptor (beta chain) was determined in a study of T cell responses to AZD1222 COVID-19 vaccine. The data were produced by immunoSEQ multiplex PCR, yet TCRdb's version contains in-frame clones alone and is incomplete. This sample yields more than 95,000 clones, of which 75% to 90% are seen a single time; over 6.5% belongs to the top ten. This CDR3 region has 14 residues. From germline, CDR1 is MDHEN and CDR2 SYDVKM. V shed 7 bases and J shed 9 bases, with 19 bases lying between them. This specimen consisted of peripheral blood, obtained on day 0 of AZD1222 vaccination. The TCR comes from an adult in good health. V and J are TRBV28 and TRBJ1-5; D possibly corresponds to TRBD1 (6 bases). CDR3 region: CASTPGGPNGPQHF. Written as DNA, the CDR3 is TGTGCCAGCACCCCCGGGGGGCCCAATGGGCCCCAGCATTTT.